These 21 T cell receptor beta chains were all obtained from the same sample, sequenced in a study of T cells in tuberculosis. Profiled with immunoSEQ multiplex PCR; TCRdb holds only in-frame clones, not every one. The data show tens of thousands of clones, approximately 90% seen once. What was sequenced was PBMCs. The receptor source for this set is a donor aged 10-29 years with latent tuberculosis or without tuberculosis infection. Some clones in this sample may be carry-over from other donors' samples.

The V call is TRBV5-1, the J call TRBJ2-7; TRBD1 aligns across 7 bases. V gave up 4 bases and J gave up 2 bases; unmatched junction bases: 3. The germline V gene has CDR1 SGHRS and CDR2 YFSETQ. CDR3 length: 13 amino acids. CDR3 DNA: TGCGCCAGCAGCGCGACAGGGCCCTACGAGCAGTACTTC. Its translation: CASSATGPYEQYF.

This rearrangement joins TRBV19 to TRBJ2-4; 8 nucleotides agree with TRBD1. The CDR3 has 16 residues. V was pared by 5 bases and J by 8 bases, with 14 bases of the junction left unmatched. Germline V gives CDR1 LNHDA, CDR2 SQIVND (reference sequence). This CDR3 is CASSLRQGSTGDIQYF. CDR3 sequence (DNA): TGTGCCAGTAGTCTCCGACAGGGGTCAACGGGGGACATTCAGTACTTC.

The chain combines TRBV21-1 with TRBJ1-1. TRBV21-1 is recorded as a pseudogene. The CDR3 length is 13 residues. CDR3 sequence reads: CATRPPGNTEAFF. In nucleotides, the CDR3 is TGTGCCACCAGGCCCCCCGGGAACACTGAAGCTTTCTTT.

V is TRBV5-4 and J is TRBJ2-1; D is possibly TRBD1 (5 bases). V gave up 1 base and J gave up 3 bases, with 17 bases separating them. The CDR3 has 17 amino acids. CDR1 is SGHNT and CDR2 is YYREEE in the germline V gene (reference sequence). The CDR3: CASSLSQGPTLYNEQFF. The CDR3 coding sequence is TGTGCCAGCAGCTTGAGCCAGGGCCCCACTCTCTACAATGAGCAGTTCTTC.

The genes are TRBV2 and TRBJ2-1; 11 bases are shared with TRBD2. V trimming: 3 bases; J trimming: 2 bases; junction bases outside the gene matches: 3. CDR1 is SNHLY and CDR2 is FYNNEI in the germline V gene. The CDR3 has 16 amino acids. In nucleotides, the CDR3 is TGTGCCAGCAGTGAGACTAGCGGGACTACCTACAATGAGCAGTTCTTC. Its translation is CASSETSGTTYNEQFF.

This clone was detected once. The gene calls are TRBV7-3 and TRBJ1-1; weak D call: TRBD1 (5 bases). V lost 2 bases and J 2 bases, leaving 6 bases between the germline ends. This CDR3 is built from 13 residues. Germline values: CDR1 SGHTA, CDR2 FQGTGA. The chain's CDR3 is CASSLGTNTEAFF. The CDR3 DNA is TGTGCCAGCAGCTTAGGGACTAACACTGAAGCTTTCTTT.

This clone has just a few counts. V gene TRBV2 combines with J gene TRBJ2-7; TRBD1 agrees at 10 bases. This CDR3 has 13 residues. The germline V gene encodes CDR1 SNHLY and CDR2 FYNNEI. V trimming: 7 bases; J trimming: 4 bases; junction bases outside the gene matches: 4. The CDR3 here is CASTGQGGYEQYF. The CDR3 region has the DNA TGTGCCAGCACTGGACAGGGGGGATACGAGCAGTACTTC.

This chain connects TRBV10-3 to TRBJ1-1; the D gene is possibly TRBD1 (5 bases). Looked up from germline, CDR1 is ENHRY and CDR2 is SYGVKD. V was shortened by 0 bases and J by 10 bases, with 9 bases between the two germline ends. The length of the CDR3 is 12 residues. The CDR3 nucleotides read TGTGCCATCAGTGAGTCGACAGATGGAGCTTTCTTT. It is translated as CAISESTDGAFF.

This chain joins TRBV6-1 and TRBJ2-2; 7 bases fit TRBD1. Per the germline V gene, CDR1 is MNHNS and CDR2 is SASEGT. V lost 6 bases, J lost 4 bases, and 5 bases stayed unmatched. The CDR3 runs 14 residues. The CDR3 DNA reads TGTGCCAGCAGCCCAAGACAGGGCACCGGGGAGCTGTTTTTT. This encodes CASSPRQGTGELFF.

This clone appeared a few times. The chain uses TRBV27 and TRBJ2-3; D not resolved. Germline V gives CDR1 MNHEY, CDR2 SMNVEV (reference sequence). Trimming cost V 3 bases and J 1 base, with 11 bases left between them. The CDR3 contains 15 residues. The CDR3 loop is CASSFGPTGTDTQYF. DNA for the CDR3: TGTGCCAGCAGTTTTGGTCCCACAGGCACAGATACGCAGTATTTT.

This chain uses TRBV30 with TRBJ1-5, with 10 bases that match TRBD1. Germline CDR1 GTSNPN, CDR2 SVGIG (reference sequence). The length of the CDR3 is 19 residues. Losses at the gene ends were 2 bases for V and 0 bases for J; bases not matched to a gene: 13. CDR3 sequence reads: CAWSSRRGQGMHSNQPQHF. The CDR3 region has the DNA TGTGCCTGGAGTAGTCGTAGGGGACAGGGGATGCATAGCAATCAGCCCCAGCATTTT.

This chain joins TRBV27 and TRBJ2-7; 9 nucleotides align to TRBD1. With V trimmed by 6 bases and J by 1 base, 4 bases remained unmatched. The germline V gene encodes CDR1 MNHEY and CDR2 SMNVEV (reference sequence). This CDR3 has 14 amino acids. CDR3 residues: CASSRQGGSYEQYF. In nucleotides, the CDR3 is TGTGCCAGCAGCCGACAGGGGGGTTCCTACGAGCAGTACTTC.

This clone was counted once. The chain couples TRBV5-1 to TRBJ1-2; TRBD1 aligns across 10 bases. Germline CDR1 SGHRS, CDR2 YFSETQ. The CDR3 is 12 amino acids. The junction had 9 bases not matched to a gene; V was cut back by 5 bases and J by 14 bases. The CDR3 coding sequence is TGCGCCAGCAGGGCCGGGACAGGGGTTCGAACCTTC. Protein product: CASRAGTGVRTF.

Concerning this clone itself: A junction boundary mismatches the germline segment, possibly from a read error. The chain combines TRBV7-7 with TRBJ2-1, with D possibly matching TRBD2 (5 bases). Germline V gene sequence: CDR1 SSHAT, CDR2 FNYEAQ (reference sequence). The CDR3 sequence is 13 residues long. This CDR3 reads CASSRYGDNEQFF. Written as DNA, the CDR3 is TGTGCTAGCAGCCGCTACGGGGACAATGAGCAGTTCTTC.

V gene TRBV11-2 combines with J gene TRBJ1-2; TRBD1 might be the D (5 bases). The CDR3 extends over 14 amino acids. Germline CDR1 SGHAT, CDR2 FQNNGV. Trimming pared 3 bases from V and 4 bases from J, leaving 12 bases between. CDR3 residues: CASSFVQGGYGYTF. The CDR3 DNA reads as TGTGCCAGCAGCTTTGTCCAGGGAGGCTATGGCTACACCTTC.

This sequence joins TRBV19 and TRBJ2-7, with D tentatively TRBD1 (6 bases). Trimming shortened V by 1 base and J by 0 bases, and 7 bases separated the two germline ends. The CDR3 length is 14 residues. The V gene's germline CDR1 is LNHDA and CDR2 SQIVND (reference sequence). CDR3 DNA: TGTGCCAGTAGTATAGCGGACAGCTCCTACGAGCAGTACTTC. Its translation: CASSIADSSYEQYF.

This chain links TRBV21-1 with TRBJ1-1; the DNA was not used to check the table's D call, TRBD1. TRBV21-1 is a recognized pseudogene. This CDR3 region has 19 residues. Here the CDR3 reads CASSRILDPGRRVNTEAFF. CDR3 in DNA: TGTGCCAGCAGCCGAATACTTGATCCGGGCCGCAGGGTGAACACTGAAGCTTTCTTT.

The J gene is TRBJ2-7, the V gene TRBV19; no firm D call. V dropped 0 bases and J dropped 2 bases, with 8 bases sitting between them. The CDR3 spans 14 residues. CDR1 is LNHDA and CDR2 is SQIVND in the germline V gene (reference sequence). CDR3 DNA sequence: TGTGCCAGTAGTATAGATCGGAGTGCCTACGAGCAGTACTTC. Translation gives CASSIDRSAYEQYF.

The chain combines TRBV27 with TRBJ1-4; possible D gene TRBD1, 6 bases. The CDR3 is 13 amino acids. Germline CDR1 MNHEY, CDR2 SMNVEV (reference sequence). Trimming took off 2 bases at V and 15 bases at J, with 16 bases between the two ends. CDR3 coding DNA: TGTGCCAGCAGTTTAGGGGGGGCCTCGGGTTTGTTTTTT. Its translation is CASSLGGASGLFF.

The gene calls are TRBV27 and TRBJ1-1; TRBD1 is a possible D gene (5 bases). Germline values: CDR1 MNHEY, CDR2 SMNVEV (reference sequence). The CDR3 spans 15 residues. With 2 bases removed from V and 4 bases from J, the gap between germline ends came to 14 bases. The CDR3 coding sequence is TGTGCCAGCAGTTTAGGGGCGCGCGGTGGCACTGAAGCTTTCTTT. Its protein product is CASSLGARGGTEAFF.

This chain connects TRBV19 to TRBJ2-7; maybe TRBD2 (6 bases). V was trimmed by 11 bases and J by 0 bases, leaving 11 bases between them. This CDR3 has 12 amino acids. Germline CDR1 reads LNHDA; CDR2 reads SQIVND (reference sequence). The CDR3 protein is CASTGGSYEQYF. The CDR3 nucleotides read TGTGCCTCGACCGGGGGCTCCTACGAGCAGTACTTC.